This TCR beta chain was captured in a study of blood T cell repertoires in COVID-19. V lost 3 bases to trimming and J lost 6 bases; unmatched junction nucleotides: 7. Germline V CDR1 and CDR2: LGHNT, FRNRAP. The CDR3 runs 14 residues. Using immunoSEQ multiplex PCR, the repertoire was profiled, and TCRdb retains in-frame clones only, with some absent. The sample yields 55,000 to 80,000 clones, 74% seen once. J is TRBJ2-7 and V is TRBV12-5; the match to TRBD1 covers 8 bases. The sequenced sample was peripheral blood. This sequence originates from a woman of 80 years or more with acute or convalescent COVID-19. CDR3 region: CASGFSRGPSEQYF. The CDR3 DNA is TGTGCTAGTGGTTTCTCCAGGGGGCCATCCGAGCAGTACTTC.